The next 24 T cell receptor beta chains were all read from a single sample in a study of cytomegalovirus exposure and HLA in healthy donors. PCR employed 60 Vbeta and 13 Jbeta primers. The protocol was immunoSEQ multiplex PCR, while the TCRdb copy is restricted to in-frame clones and leaves out a portion. The sample contains some 70,000 clones, approximately 82% of which appear only once. Sequencing was performed on PBMCs. The receptors derive from a man aged 18 to 35 in good health and CMV-seronegative.

The rearrangement uses TRBV27 and TRBJ2-5; TRBD1 aligns across 8 bases. V trimming: 1 base; J trimming: 5 bases; junction bases outside the gene matches: 9. This CDR3 has 16 residues. Germline V gives CDR1 MNHEY, CDR2 SMNVEV (reference sequence). CDR3 protein: CASSLYRQGFGETQYF. The CDR3, as DNA: TGTGCCAGCAGTTTATACCGACAGGGGTTTGGGGAGACCCAGTACTTC.

The V call is TRBV4-1, the J call TRBJ2-1; weak D call: TRBD2 (6 bases). Germline lookup yields CDR1 MGHRA and CDR2 YSYEKL. With 6 bases removed from V and 3 bases from J, the gap between germline ends came to 12 bases. The CDR3 sequence is 14 residues long. Written as DNA, the CDR3 is TGCGCCAGCAGGGCGGGAACCAACTACAATGAGCAGTTCTTC. It encodes CASRAGTNYNEQFF.

The rearrangement joins TRBV7-9 to TRBJ1-1; 9 bases map to TRBD1. V shed 6 bases, J shed 4 bases, and the junction held 12 bases outside the gene matches. CDR3 size: 16 residues. Germline V lookup: CDR1 SEHNR, CDR2 FQNEAQ (reference sequence). The CDR3 loop reads CASREHRDRVRTEAFF. DNA for the CDR3: TGTGCCAGCAGGGAGCACCGGGACAGGGTCCGCACTGAAGCTTTCTTT.

The genes are TRBV7-8 and TRBJ2-7; 7 bases align to TRBD1. The germline CDR1 and CDR2 sequences are SGHVS and FQNEAQ. CDR3 length: 13 residues. Trimming cost V 0 bases and J 8 bases; bases outside gene matches: 4. The CDR3 DNA sequence: TGTGCCAGCAGCTTAGCCTCACAGGGGAAGCAGTACTTC. Translation: CASSLASQGKQYF. The entire variable domain, with the rest obtained from reference TRBV7-8 and TRBJ2-7, is as follows: GAGVSQSPRYKVAKRGQDVALRCDPISGHVSLFWYQQALGQGPEFLTYFQNEAQLDKSGLPSDRFFAERPEGSVSTLKIQRTQQEDSAVYLCASSLASQGKQYFGPGTRLTVT.

The chain links TRBV2 to TRBJ2-7; D is uncertain. V lost 7 bases to trimming and J lost 3 bases, with 7 bases between them. Germline values: CDR1 SNHLY, CDR2 FYNNEI. This CDR3 region has 11 residues. The CDR3 reads CASKTSYEQYF. Written as DNA, the CDR3 is TGTGCCAGCAAAACAAGCTACGAGCAGTACTTC.

CDR3 residues: CASSPGTGLRTGELFF. In nucleotides, the CDR3 is TGCGCCAGCAGTCCCGGGACAGGGCTACGAACCGGGGAGCTGTTTTTT. The chain carries TRBV10-1 and TRBJ2-2; 9 nucleotides align to TRBD1. The junction had 9 bases not matched to a gene; V was cut back by 5 bases and J by 5 bases. From germline, CDR1 is WNHNN and CDR2 SYGVQD (reference sequence). The CDR3 contains 16 residues.

V gene TRBV28 combines with J gene TRBJ1-2, with a possible D match to TRBD1 (5 bases). With 1 base removed from V and 8 bases from J, the gap between germline ends came to 11 bases. Germline V lookup: CDR1 MDHEN, CDR2 SYDVKM. This CDR3 has 13 residues. CDR3 DNA: TGTGCCAGCAGTTTATTCGGCGGGGGGGGCTACACCTTC. Its translation: CASSLFGGGGYTF.

The chain recombines TRBV27 with TRBJ2-7; the D is unclear. CDR1 is MNHEY, CDR2 SMNVEV, per germline (reference sequence). Trimming took 6 bases from V and 4 from J, leaving 16 bases between them. There are 14 residues in the CDR3. CDR3 sequence (DNA): TGTGCCAGCAGCCTATCCCCAACTACGTACGAGCAGTACTTC. Protein sequence: CASSLSPTTYEQYF.

J is TRBJ2-5 and V is TRBV9; TRBD1 agrees at 8 bases. Germline-derived CDR1 and CDR2 are SGDLS and YYNGEE. Trimming took 2 bases from V and 5 from J; bases not matched to a gene: 8. The CDR3 is 15 residues long. CDR3 nucleotides: TGTGCCAGCAGCGTCGGACAGGGCTTCTTGGAGACCCAGTACTTC. It encodes CASSVGQGFLETQYF.

V gene TRBV5-6 combines with J gene TRBJ2-7; D is ambiguous. Germline V gives CDR1 SGHDT, CDR2 YYEEEE. V shed 0 bases and J shed 0 bases, with 7 bases lying between them. CDR3 size: 14 residues. The CDR3: CASSLAGSSYEQYF. The CDR3 DNA reads as TGTGCCAGCAGCTTGGCTGGTAGCTCCTACGAGCAGTACTTC.

This clone was detected a few times. The chain uses TRBV19 and TRBJ1-5, with D maybe TRBD1 (6 bases). Trimming shortened V by 5 bases and J by 0 bases, and 11 bases separated the two germline ends. CDR1 and CDR2 from the germline V gene are LNHDA and SQIVND (reference sequence). This CDR3 has 15 residues. CDR3 nucleotide sequence: TGTGCCAGTAGTGTACAGGGCCCTAGCAATCAGCCCCAGCATTTT. This encodes CASSVQGPSNQPQHF.

This clone was seen just once. The J gene is TRBJ2-5, the V gene TRBV9; D may be TRBD2 (6 bases). This CDR3 has 14 amino acids. Trimming removed 3 bases from V and 5 bases from J, with 14 bases in between. Germline V lookup: CDR1 SGDLS, CDR2 YYNGEE. CDR3 sequence: CASSGTTGGETQYF. The CDR3 DNA follows: TGTGCCAGCAGCGGGACAACTGGGGGGGAGACCCAGTACTTC.

The chain employs TRBV9 and TRBJ2-1; D may be TRBD2 (5 bases). Germline lookup yields CDR1 SGDLS and CDR2 YYNGEE. The CDR3 length is 14 residues. Deletions cut 0 bases from V and 1 base from J, with 5 bases between. The CDR3 sequence: CASSVAGSYNEQFF. The CDR3 DNA is TGTGCCAGCAGCGTAGCGGGGTCCTACAATGAGCAGTTCTTC. The whole variable domain, filled in from reference TRBV9 and TRBJ2-1, reads DSGVTQTPKHLITATGQRVTLRCSPRSGDLSVYWYQQSLDQGLQFLIQYYNGEERAKGNILERFSAQQFPDLHSELNLSSLELGDSALYFCASSVAGSYNEQFFGPGTRLTVL.

The genes are TRBV2 and TRBJ2-5; D remains unclear. The CDR3 has 14 amino acids. Germline V gene data show CDR1 as SNHLY and CDR2 as FYNNEI. The germline V and J ends were trimmed by 1 base and 1 base, with 7 bases remaining between them. CDR3 region: CASSEGSGQETQYF. The CDR3 DNA is TGTGCCAGCAGTGAAGGGTCAGGCCAAGAGACCCAGTACTTC.

The chain combines TRBV9 with TRBJ1-4; 8 bases are a match to TRBD1. Trimming at V came to 4 bases and at J to 8 bases, leaving 4 bases not matched to a gene. This CDR3 contains 13 residues. Germline V gives CDR1 SGDLS, CDR2 YYNGEE. CDR3 nucleotides: TGTGCCAGCAGCCCTCGGACAGGGGAAAAACTGTTTTTT. It encodes CASSPRTGEKLFF.

The chain is built from TRBV30 and TRBJ1-2, with 8 positions matching TRBD1. The CDR3 extends over 13 amino acids. Germline V gives CDR1 GTSNPN, CDR2 SVGIG (reference sequence). V shed 3 bases, J shed 8 bases, and the junction held 8 bases outside the gene matches. The CDR3 nucleotides read TGTGCCTGGAGAGGGGACAGGTCCGTCGGCTACACCTTC. It is translated as CAWRGDRSVGYTF.

The V gene is TRBV7-6, the J gene TRBJ2-3; 8 bases match TRBD2. V shed 5 bases, J shed 3 bases, and the junction held 7 bases outside the gene matches. In germline, CDR1 is SGHVS, CDR2 FNYEAQ. CDR3 length: 15 residues. The CDR3 DNA follows: TGTGCCAGCAGCCCGCTAGCGGGTGGGACAGATACGCAGTATTTT. Its protein is CASSPLAGGTDTQYF.

This clone occurred once. The V and J genes are TRBV10-3 and TRBJ2-2, with TRBD2 matching 7 bases. The CDR3 runs to 12 residues. Germline values: CDR1 ENHRY, CDR2 SYGVKD. Losses at the gene ends were 10 bases for V and 4 bases for J; bases not matched to a gene: 3. DNA for the CDR3: TGTGCCACTCAGCGGGGCACCGGGGAGCTGTTTTTT. The encoded protein is CATQRGTGELFF.

The CDR3 DNA follows: TGTGCCAGCAGCACCCGGATCGGGACATACGAGCAGTACTTC. Amino acids: CASSTRIGTYEQYF. V and J are TRBV7-2 and TRBJ2-7; possible D gene TRBD1, 6 bases. Germline CDR1 reads SGHTA; CDR2 reads FQGNSA. V gave up 5 bases and J gave up 4 bases, with 15 bases separating them. The CDR3 consists of 14 residues.

Only one count was recorded for this clone. J is TRBJ2-3 and V is TRBV15; tentative D call: TRBD2 (6 bases). The CDR3 runs to 16 residues. Trimming took off 0 bases at V and 2 bases at J, with 12 bases between the two ends. Germline CDR1 LNHNV, CDR2 YYDKDF (reference sequence). In DNA, the CDR3 is TGTGCCACCAGCAGAGAGGTGGGGGGAAACACAGATACGCAGTATTTT. Its protein is CATSREVGGNTDTQYF.

The chain has TRBV7-6 and TRBJ1-4; no firm D call. Germline loops: CDR1 SGHVS, CDR2 FNYEAQ. The CDR3 extends over 15 amino acids. The V end lost 8 bases, the J end lost 7 bases, and 20 bases lay between the germline ends. This CDR3 reads CASAPMGFRGEKLFF. For the CDR3, the DNA is TGTGCCAGCGCCCCGATGGGGTTTCGGGGTGAAAAACTGTTTTTT.

J is TRBJ2-3 and V is TRBV6-6; 7 nucleotides line up with TRBD2. Trimming at V came to 2 bases and at J to 4 bases, leaving 9 bases not matched to a gene. Germline-derived CDR1 and CDR2 are MNHNY and SVGAGI (reference sequence). The CDR3 is 16 residues long. The CDR3 region is CASSYEAGMGADTQYF. DNA of the CDR3: TGTGCCAGCAGTTACGAAGCGGGGATGGGCGCAGATACGCAGTATTTT.

CDR3 residues: CASSLALEETQYF. DNA for the CDR3: TGTGCCAGCAGCTTAGCACTCGAGGAGACCCAGTACTTC. J is TRBJ2-5 and V is TRBV7-2; no firm D call. V was pared by 0 bases and J by 5 bases, with 7 bases between. The CDR3 is made up of 13 amino acids. Germline V lookup: CDR1 SGHTA, CDR2 FQGNSA.

This clone was recorded only once. The chain recombines TRBV11-2 with TRBJ2-1; maybe TRBD2 (5 bases). V was trimmed by 8 bases and J by 10 bases, leaving 15 bases between them. The CDR3 loop spans 12 amino acids. Germline V gene lookup returns CDR1 SGHAT and CDR2 FQNNGV. The CDR3 here is CASDFTGLEQFF. CDR3 nucleotide sequence: TGTGCCAGCGACTTTACCGGACTGGAGCAGTTCTTC.